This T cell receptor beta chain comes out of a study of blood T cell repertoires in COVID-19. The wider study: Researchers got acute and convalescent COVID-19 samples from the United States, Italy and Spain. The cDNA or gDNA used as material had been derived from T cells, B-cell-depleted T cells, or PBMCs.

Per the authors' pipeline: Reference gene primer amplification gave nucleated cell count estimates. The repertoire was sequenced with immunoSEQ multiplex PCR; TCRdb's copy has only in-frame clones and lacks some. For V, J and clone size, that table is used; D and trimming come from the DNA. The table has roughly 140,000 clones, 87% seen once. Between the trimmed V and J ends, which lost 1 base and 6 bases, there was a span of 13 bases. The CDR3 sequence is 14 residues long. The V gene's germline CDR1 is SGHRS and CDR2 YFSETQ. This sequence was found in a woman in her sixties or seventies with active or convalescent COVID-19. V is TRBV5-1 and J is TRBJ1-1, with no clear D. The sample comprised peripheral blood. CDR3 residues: CASSLINSGAEAFF. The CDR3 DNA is TGCGCCAGCAGCTTGATTAACAGCGGGGCTGAAGCTTTCTTT.